The clone carrying this T cell receptor beta chain appeared many times. Investigators prepared the TCR beta libraries by applying iRepertoire HTBI primers and Arm-PCR of CDR3 regions. Each CDR3 protein is one row after TCRdb ran MiXCR on the multiplex PCR reads. This table holds around 500,000 distinct CDR3 sequences, 13% found once. The data were obtained in a study of regulatory T cells in long-lasting Graves disease. Sample time point: newly diagnosed GD, antithyroid drugs for less than 3 months. Extracted PBMC RNA gave rise to the TCR library. V dropped 1 base and J dropped 5 bases, with 5 bases sitting between them. Germline V lookup: CDR1 SGHTA, CDR2 FQGNSA. The CDR3 length is 12 residues. These records were also assigned to another study, of T cells in Graves' hyperthyroidism and ophthalmopathy. That investigation notes: The diagnostic basis comprised clinical symptoms, serum thyroxine and TRAb, thyroid ultrasound and orbital computed tomography.

The J gene is TRBJ1-2, the V gene TRBV7-2; D call uncertain. The sequence came from a man aged 25 to 40 with Graves disease. The specimen was peripheral blood mononuclear cells (PBMCs), collected at new diagnosis, from a patient treated with antithyroid drugs. CDR3 sequence (DNA): TGTGCCAGCAGCTTAGTAGCGTATGGCTACACCTTC. Its translation is CASSLVAYGYTF.